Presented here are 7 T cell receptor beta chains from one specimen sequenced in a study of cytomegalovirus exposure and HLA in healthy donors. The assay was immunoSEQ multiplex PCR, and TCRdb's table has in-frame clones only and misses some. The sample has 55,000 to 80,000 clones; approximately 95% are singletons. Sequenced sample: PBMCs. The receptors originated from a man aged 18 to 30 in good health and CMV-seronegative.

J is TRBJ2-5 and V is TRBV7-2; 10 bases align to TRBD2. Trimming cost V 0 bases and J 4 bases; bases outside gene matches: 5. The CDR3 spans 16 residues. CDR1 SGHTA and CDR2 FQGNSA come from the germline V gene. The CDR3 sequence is CASSLASGGASETQYF. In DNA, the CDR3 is TGTGCCAGCAGCTTAGCGAGCGGGGGGGCGTCAGAGACCCAGTACTTC. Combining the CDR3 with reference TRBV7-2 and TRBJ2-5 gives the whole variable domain GAGVSQSPSNKVTEKGKDVELRCDPISGHTALYWYRQSLGQGLEFLIYFQGNSAPDKSGLPSDRFSAERTGGSVSTLTIQRTQQEDSAVYLCASSLASGGASETQYFGPGTRLLVL.

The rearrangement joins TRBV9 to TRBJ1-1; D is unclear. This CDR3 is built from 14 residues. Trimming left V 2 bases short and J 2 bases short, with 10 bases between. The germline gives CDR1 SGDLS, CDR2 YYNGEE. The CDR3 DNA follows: TGTGCCAGCAGCGTGGAAGGGAGCAACACTGAAGCTTTCTTT. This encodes CASSVEGSNTEAFF.

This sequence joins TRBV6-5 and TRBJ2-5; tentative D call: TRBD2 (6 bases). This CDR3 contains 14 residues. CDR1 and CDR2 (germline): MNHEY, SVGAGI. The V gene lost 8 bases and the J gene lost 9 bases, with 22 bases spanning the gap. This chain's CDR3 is CASPRVFSWGAQYF. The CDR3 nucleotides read TGTGCCAGCCCCCGAGTTTTCAGTTGGGGGGCCCAGTACTTC.

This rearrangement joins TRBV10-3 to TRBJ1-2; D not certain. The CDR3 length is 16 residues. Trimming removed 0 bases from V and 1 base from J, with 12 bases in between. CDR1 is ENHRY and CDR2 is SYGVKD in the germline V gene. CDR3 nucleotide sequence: TGTGCCATCAGTGAGTCGAAACAGATTCTTAACTATGGCTACACCTTC. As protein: CAISESKQILNYGYTF.

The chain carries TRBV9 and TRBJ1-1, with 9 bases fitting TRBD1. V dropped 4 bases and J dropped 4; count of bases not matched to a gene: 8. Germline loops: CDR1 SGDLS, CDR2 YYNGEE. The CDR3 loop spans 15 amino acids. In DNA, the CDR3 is TGTGCCAGCAGCTCAAGGACAGGGGAGATCACTGAAGCTTTCTTT. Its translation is CASSSRTGEITEAFF.

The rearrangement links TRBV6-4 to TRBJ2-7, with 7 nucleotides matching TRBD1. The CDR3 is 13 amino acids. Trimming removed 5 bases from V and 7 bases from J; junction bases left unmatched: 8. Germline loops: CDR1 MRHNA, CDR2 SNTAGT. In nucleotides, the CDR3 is TGTGCCAGCAGTAGGAGCCAGGGGGATGAGCAGTACTTC. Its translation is CASSRSQGDEQYF.

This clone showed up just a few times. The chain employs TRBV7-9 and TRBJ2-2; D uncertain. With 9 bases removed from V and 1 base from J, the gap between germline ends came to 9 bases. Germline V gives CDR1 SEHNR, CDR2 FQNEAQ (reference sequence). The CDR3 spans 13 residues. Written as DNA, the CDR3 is TGTGCCAGTTCCCCAGGGAACACCGGGGAGCTGTTTTTT. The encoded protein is CASSPGNTGELFF. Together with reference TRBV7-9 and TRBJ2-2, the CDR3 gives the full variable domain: DTGVSQNPRHKITKRGQNVTFRCDPISEHNRLYWYRQTLGQGPEFLTYFQNEAQLEKSRLLSDRFSAERPKGSFSTLEIQRTEQGDSAMYLCASSPGNTGELFFGEGSRLTVL.